The 7 T cell receptor beta chains below come from one sample, sequenced in a study of T cell responses to AZD1222 COVID-19 vaccine listed by TCRdb under 2021. The time point label for this specimen denotes: baseline before first vaccination. Library preparation employed the immunoSEQ multiplex PCR assay. TCRdb's version of the immuneACCESS table is confined to in-frame rearrangements and falls short of the full clone set. An unresolved V gene accounts for under half of the shortfall where checked; the remainder is of unknown origin. The sample table contains approximately 100,000 clones; only one count was recorded for about 92% of them. Around 5.2% of the sample rests with the top ten. The material was peripheral blood, obtained on day 0 of AZD1222 vaccination. These receptor sequences come from an adult in good health.

The V and J genes are TRBV11-2 and TRBJ2-1, with D maybe TRBD1 (5 bases). Trimming shortened V by 5 bases and J by 4 bases, and 18 bases separated the two germline ends. CDR3 size: 16 residues. Germline CDR1 reads SGHAT; CDR2 reads FQNNGV. DNA of the CDR3: TGTGCCAGCAGCCTCTTAGGGGTAGGTGGGTACAATGAGCAGTTCTTC. Translation gives CASSLLGVGGYNEQFF.

Notes on this clone: Different DNA sequences within this sample yield the same CDR3. V is TRBV7-9 and J is TRBJ2-3; D is perhaps TRBD2 (6 bases). V was clipped by 2 bases and J by 3 bases, with 9 bases between them. The germline V gene encodes CDR1 SEHNR and CDR2 FQNEAQ (reference sequence). This CDR3 is 14 amino acids long. CDR3 loop: CASSLLAGTDTQYF. The CDR3 nucleotides are TGTGCCAGCAGCTTACTTGCGGGGACAGATACGCAGTATTTT.

V is TRBV7-8 and J is TRBJ2-7, with 7 bases matching TRBD2. With V trimmed by 5 bases and J by 4 bases, 11 bases remained unmatched. The V gene's germline CDR1 is SGHVS and CDR2 FQNEAQ. The CDR3 consists of 15 residues. The CDR3 is CASSQTGTTSYEQYF. The CDR3 DNA sequence: TGTGCCAGCAGCCAAACCGGGACTACATCATACGAGCAGTACTTC. Using reference TRBV7-8 and TRBJ2-7 for the parts outside the CDR3, the full variable domain is GAGVSQSPRYKVAKRGQDVALRCDPISGHVSLFWYQQALGQGPEFLTYFQNEAQLDKSGLPSDRFFAERPEGSVSTLKIQRTQQEDSAVYLCASSQTGTTSYEQYFGPGTRLTVT.

This clone was counted once. This rearrangement joins TRBV28 to TRBJ2-6; unclear D gene. This CDR3 contains 17 residues. In germline, CDR1 is MDHEN, CDR2 SYDVKM. Trimming shortened V by 5 bases and J by 0 bases, and 14 bases separated the two germline ends. CDR3 bases: TGTGCCAGCAGTAGCGCGGCGGCCACCTCTGGGGCCAACGTCCTGACTTTC. This translates into CASSSAAATSGANVLTF.

The rearrangement links TRBV5-4 to TRBJ2-2; maybe TRBD2 (5 bases). Per germline, CDR1 SGHNT and CDR2 YYREEE (reference sequence). The CDR3 totals 15 residues. V was trimmed by 4 bases and J by 6 bases, leaving 16 bases between them. The CDR3 reads CASSRERGSSGELFF. The DNA of the CDR3 is TGTGCCAGCAGCCGCGAACGAGGGAGTTCCGGGGAGCTGTTTTTT.

This chain uses TRBV10-3 with TRBJ2-7; the match to TRBD2 covers 10 bases. Germline V gene sequence: CDR1 ENHRY, CDR2 SYGVKD. The CDR3 runs 14 residues. Trimming took 11 bases from V and 2 from J; bases not matched to a gene: 9. This CDR3 reads CACKGTSATYEQYF. The CDR3 DNA reads as TGTGCCTGCAAAGGGACTAGCGCGACCTACGAGCAGTACTTC.

Here the CDR3 DNA reads TGTGCCACGGCCTACCACAATGAGCAGTTCTTC. As protein: CATAYHNEQFF. The chain carries TRBV11-2 and TRBJ2-1, with no clear D. The CDR3 has 11 residues. Germline V gene data show CDR1 as SGHAT and CDR2 as FQNNGV. V dropped 10 bases and J dropped 5 bases, with 9 bases sitting between them.